The entry that follows covers one T cell receptor beta chain sequence. CDR1 is MNHEY and CDR2 is SVGAGI in the germline V gene. The CDR3 has 15 residues. This record comes from a study of cytomegalovirus exposure and HLA in healthy donors. Primers included in the PCR were 60 Vbeta and 13 Jbeta primers. Clones were read by immunoSEQ multiplex PCR, and TCRdb kept only the in-frame ones, dropping some. The sample shows around 130,000 clones, roughly 79% of them seen only once. Sequenced: PBMCs. The V gene is TRBV6-5, the J gene TRBJ2-5, with D perhaps matching TRBD2 (6 bases). The closer fit of TRBJ2-7 to the DNA end suggests the J call may be wrong. The clonotype originates from a woman aged 40 to 55 in good health and CMV-seronegative. The CDR3 loop is CASSYGGLSLYEQYF. In DNA form, the CDR3 reads TGTGCCAGCAGTTACGGGGGACTCTCACTATACGAGCAGTACTTC.